This TCR beta chain was retrieved from a study of T cell repertoires in cytomegalovirus infection. A note on this clonotype: As yet, its antigen is unknown.

TCRdb processed the reads anew with MiXCR; each CDR3 protein has one entry. This table holds fewer than 950,000 distinct CDR3 sequences, 30% to 35% found once. The TCR comes from a human donor in good health (CMV status not recorded). Some clones in this sample may be carry-over from other donors' samples. The sequencing used cultured CD8+ T cells from PBMCs, collected from culture after CMV antigen stimulation.

The CDR3 loop is CASSWSGFNQPQHF. The CDR3 bases are TGTGCCAGCAGCTGGTCGGGGTTCAATCAGCCCCAGCATTTT. V usage is TRBV5-5 and J usage is TRBJ1-5; D is unresolved. The CDR3 sequence is 14 residues long. V was pared by 3 bases and J by 3 bases, with 10 bases between. The germline CDR1 and CDR2 sequences are SGHKS and YYEKEE (reference sequence).